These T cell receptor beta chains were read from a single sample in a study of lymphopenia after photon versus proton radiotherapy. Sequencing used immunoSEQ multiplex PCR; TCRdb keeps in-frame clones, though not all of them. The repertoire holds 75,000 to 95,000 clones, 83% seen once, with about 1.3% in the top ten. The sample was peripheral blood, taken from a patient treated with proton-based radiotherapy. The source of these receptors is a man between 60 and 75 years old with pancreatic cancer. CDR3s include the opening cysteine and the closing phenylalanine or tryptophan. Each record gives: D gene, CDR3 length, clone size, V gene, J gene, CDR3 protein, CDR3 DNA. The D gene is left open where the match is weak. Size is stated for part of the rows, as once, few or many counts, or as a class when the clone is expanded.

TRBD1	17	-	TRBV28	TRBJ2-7	CASTSRARDRVIYEQYF	TGTGCCAGCACCTCAAGGGCCCGGGACAGGGTGATCTACGAGCAGTACTTC
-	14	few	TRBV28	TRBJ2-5	CASSLKGGQETQYF	TGTGCCAGCAGTTTGAAGGGAGGCCAAGAGACCCAGTACTTC
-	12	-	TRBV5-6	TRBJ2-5	CASSSYRETQYF	TGTGCCAGCAGCTCCTATAGGGAGACCCAGTACTTC
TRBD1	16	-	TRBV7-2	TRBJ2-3	CASRKQGTTSTDTQYF	TGTGCCAGCAGAAAACAGGGGACGACTAGCACAGATACGCAGTATTTT
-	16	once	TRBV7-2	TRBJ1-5	CASSLGSPGSNQPQHF	TGTGCCAGCAGCTTAGGCAGCCCAGGGAGCAATCAGCCCCAGCATTTT
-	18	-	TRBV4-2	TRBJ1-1	CASSQDARGRGIGTEAFF	TGTGCCAGCAGCCAAGATGCCAGGGGTAGAGGTATAGGCACTGAAGCTTTCTTT
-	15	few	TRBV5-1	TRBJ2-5	CASSSLGLSEETQYF	TGCGCCAGCAGCTCCCTAGGACTAAGCGAAGAGACCCAGTACTTC
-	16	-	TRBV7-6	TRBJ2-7	CASSSLPTGTQYEQYF	TGTGCCAGCAGCTCCCTACCGACAGGAACTCAATACGAGCAGTACTTC
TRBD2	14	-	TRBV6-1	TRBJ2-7	CASRPTSGSTEQYF	TGTGCCAGCAGGCCGACTAGCGGGAGTACAGAGCAGTACTTC
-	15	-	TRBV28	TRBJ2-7	CASRDERGSSYEQYF	TGTGCCAGCCGCGATGAACGGGGGAGCTCCTACGAGCAGTACTTC
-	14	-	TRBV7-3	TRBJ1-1	CASTRDPLNTEAFF	TGTGCCAGCACCCGGGACCCGTTGAACACTGAAGCTTTCTTT
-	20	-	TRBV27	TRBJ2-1	CASSSYAITFGTPIGNEQFF	TGTGCCAGCAGTTCTTACGCAATTACTTTCGGGACCCCAATCGGTAATGAGCAGTTCTTC
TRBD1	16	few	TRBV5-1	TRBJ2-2	CASSLDGQGNTGELFF	TGCGCCAGCAGCTTGGATGGACAGGGGAACACCGGGGAGCTGTTTTTT
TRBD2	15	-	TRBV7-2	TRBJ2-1	CASSPQGLAGLEQFF	TGTGCCAGCAGCCCCCAGGGACTAGCGGGACTTGAGCAGTTCTTC
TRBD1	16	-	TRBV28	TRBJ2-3	CASRTRTGGRTDTQYF	TGTGCCAGCAGGACGAGGACAGGGGGCAGGACAGATACGCAGTATTTT
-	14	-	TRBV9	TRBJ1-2	CASSALQDNYGYTF	TGTGCCAGCAGCGCTTTACAAGATAACTATGGCTACACCTTC
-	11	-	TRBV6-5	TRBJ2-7	CASRSAFMEYF	TGTGCCAGCAGATCCGCTTTCATGGAGTACTTC
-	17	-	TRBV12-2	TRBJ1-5	CASPVIGSGALNQPQHF	TGTGCAAGTCCGGTCATAGGGTCAGGGGCCCTTAATCAGCCCCAGCATTTT
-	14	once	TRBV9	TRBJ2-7	CASSVGQGNYEQYF	TGTGCCAGCAGCGTAGGGCAGGGTAACTACGAGCAGTACTTC
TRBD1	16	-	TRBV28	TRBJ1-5	CASQNGDRGRGQPQHF	TGTGCCAGCCAGAACGGGGACAGGGGGCGAGGGCAGCCCCAGCATTTT
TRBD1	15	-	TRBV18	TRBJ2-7	CASSPPGQGSYEQYF	TGTGCCAGCTCACCTCCGGGACAGGGCTCCTACGAGCAGTACTTC
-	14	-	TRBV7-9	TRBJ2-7	CASSFFAGTYEQYF	TGTGCCAGCAGCTTTTTCGCAGGGACCTACGAGCAGTACTTC
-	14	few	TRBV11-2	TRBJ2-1	CASTSQSKYNEQFF	TGTGCCAGCACCTCCCAGTCGAAATACAATGAGCAGTTCTTC
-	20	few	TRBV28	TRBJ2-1	CASSLSDHSWGIGSYNEQFF	TGTGCCAGCAGTTTATCGGACCATTCGTGGGGCATCGGGTCCTACAATGAGCAGTTCTTC
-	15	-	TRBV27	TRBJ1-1	CASTKGRTMNTEAFF	TGTGCCAGCACCAAAGGTCGGACGATGAACACTGAAGCTTTCTTT
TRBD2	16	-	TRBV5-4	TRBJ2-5	CASSSGTSGRVETQYF	TGTGCCAGCAGCTCCGGAACTAGCGGGAGGGTGGAGACCCAGTACTTC
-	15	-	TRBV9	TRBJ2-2	CASSGQSLNTGELFF	TGTGCCAGCAGCGGACAGTCATTGAACACCGGGGAGCTGTTTTTT
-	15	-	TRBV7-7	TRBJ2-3	CASSRWGTSGDTQYF	TGTGCTAGCAGCCGGTGGGGGACCTCTGGGGATACGCAGTATTTT
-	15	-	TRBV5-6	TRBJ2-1	CASSRWGFPYNEQFF	TGTGCCAGCAGCAGGTGGGGGTTTCCCTACAATGAGCAGTTCTTC
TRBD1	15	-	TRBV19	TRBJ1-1	CASSRDSGMNTEAFF	TGTGCCAGTAGTCGGGACAGTGGAATGAACACTGAAGCTTTCTTT
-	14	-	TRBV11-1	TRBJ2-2	CASSLRGLSGELFF	TGTGCCAGCAGCTTACGTGGTTTGTCCGGGGAGCTGTTTTTT
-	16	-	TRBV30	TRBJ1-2	CAYTGPPKGTNYGYTF	TGTGCCTACACCGGGCCGCCGAAGGGTACTAACTATGGCTACACCTTC
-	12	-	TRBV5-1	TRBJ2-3	CASSLDTDTQYF	TGCGCCAGCAGCTTGGACACAGATACGCAGTATTTT
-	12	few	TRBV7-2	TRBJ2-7	CASSATYYEQYF	TGTGCCAGCAGCGCGACTTACTACGAGCAGTACTTC
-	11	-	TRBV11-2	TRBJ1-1	CASTPGTEAFF	TGTGCCAGCACCCCGGGAACTGAAGCTTTCTTT
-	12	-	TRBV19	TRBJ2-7	CASSMSNYEQYF	TGTGCCAGTAGTATGTCCAACTACGAGCAGTACTTC
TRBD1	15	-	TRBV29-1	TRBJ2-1	CSVRRTGAVHNEQFF	TGCAGCGTACGTCGGACAGGAGCGGTCCACAATGAGCAGTTCTTC
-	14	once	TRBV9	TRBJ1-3	CASSVVGSGNTIYF	TGTGCCAGCAGCGTAGTGGGCTCTGGAAACACCATATATTTT
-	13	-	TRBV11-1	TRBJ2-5	CASSVRGRETQYF	TGTGCCAGCAGCGTCAGGGGCCGAGAGACCCAGTACTTC
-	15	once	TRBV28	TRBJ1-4	CASSSGSATNEKLFF	TGTGCCAGCAGTTCCGGGAGCGCAACTAATGAAAAACTGTTTTTT
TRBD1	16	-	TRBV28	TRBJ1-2	CASSRAGQGIIYGYTF	TGTGCCAGCAGTCGGGCGGGACAGGGGATTATCTATGGCTACACCTTC
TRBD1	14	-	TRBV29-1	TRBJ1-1	CSVPSGGQVVEAFF	TGCAGCGTTCCTTCGGGGGGACAGGTAGTTGAAGCTTTCTTT
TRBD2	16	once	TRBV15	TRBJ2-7	CATSRVGSSGSYEQYF	TGTGCCACCAGCAGAGTAGGTTCTAGCGGATCCTACGAGCAGTACTTC
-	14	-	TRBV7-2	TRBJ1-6	CASSLGTDHSPLHF	TGTGCCAGCAGCTTAGGGACAGACCATTCACCCCTCCACTTT
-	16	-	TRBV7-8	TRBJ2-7	CASSLGRDAIPYEQYF	TGTGCCAGCAGCTTAGGGCGGGACGCCATCCCCTACGAGCAGTACTTC
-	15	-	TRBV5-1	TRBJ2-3	CASSLGGPSTDTQYF	TGCGCCAGCAGCTTGGGGGGGCCGAGCACAGATACGCAGTATTTT
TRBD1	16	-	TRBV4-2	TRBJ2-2	CASSQGTGDGTGELFF	TGTGCCAGCAGCCAAGGTACAGGGGACGGCACCGGGGAGCTGTTTTTT
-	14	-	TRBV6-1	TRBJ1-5	CASSDSWGAQPQHF	TGTGCCAGCAGTGATTCGTGGGGAGCTCAGCCCCAGCATTTT